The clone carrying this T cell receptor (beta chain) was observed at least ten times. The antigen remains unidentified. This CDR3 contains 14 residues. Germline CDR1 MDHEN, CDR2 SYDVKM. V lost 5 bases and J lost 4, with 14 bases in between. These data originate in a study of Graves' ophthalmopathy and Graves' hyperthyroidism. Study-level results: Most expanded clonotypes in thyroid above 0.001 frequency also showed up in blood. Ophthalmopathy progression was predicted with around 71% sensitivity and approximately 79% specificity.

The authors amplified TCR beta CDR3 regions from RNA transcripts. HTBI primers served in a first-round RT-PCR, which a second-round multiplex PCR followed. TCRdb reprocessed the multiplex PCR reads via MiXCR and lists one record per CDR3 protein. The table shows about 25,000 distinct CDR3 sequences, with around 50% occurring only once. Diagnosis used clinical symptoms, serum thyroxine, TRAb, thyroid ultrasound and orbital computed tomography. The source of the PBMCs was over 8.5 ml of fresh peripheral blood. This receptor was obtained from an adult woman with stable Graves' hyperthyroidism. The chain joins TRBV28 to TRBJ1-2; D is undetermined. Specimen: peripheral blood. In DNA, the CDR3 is TGTGCCAGCAGTCCGTGGGAGGGATTCTATGGCTACACCTTC. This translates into CASSPWEGFYGYTF.